This TCR beta chain was sequenced for a study of blood T cell repertoires in COVID-19. Looking at the study overall: The United States, Italy and Spain supplied acute and convalescent COVID-19 samples. T cells, B-cell-depleted T cells, or PBMCs supplied cDNA or gDNA.

The count of this clone is one. Clinical histories supplied by participants themselves formed the basis of cohort assignment. This CDR3 has 16 amino acids. Germline lookup yields CDR1 KGHSH and CDR2 LQKENI. The V segment lost 4 bases and the J segment 7 bases; nucleotides outside the gene matches: 16. In the original processing: Researchers report that nucleated cell counts were estimated from reference gene primer amplification. The data were produced by immunoSEQ multiplex PCR, yet TCRdb's version contains in-frame clones alone and is incomplete. The V and J calls and clone size are taken from that table; D and trimming were inferred from the DNA. The repertoire has 200,000 to 250,000 clones, roughly 79% of them found once; the top ten carry around 8.9%.

This TCR was recovered from a woman in her 50s with acute COVID-19. The genes are TRBV18 and TRBJ2-7; TRBD1 matches at 7 bases. The source material was PBMCs or T cells enriched from blood (not recorded which). The CDR3 reads CASSLIPGQPRGEQYF. CDR3 bases: TGTGCCAGCTCACTCATACCGGGACAGCCACGGGGAGAGCAGTACTTC. Based on the CDR3 plus reference TRBV18 and TRBJ2-7, the full variable domain is NAGVMQNPRHLVRRRGQEARLRCSPMKGHSHVYWYRQLPEEGLKFMVYLQKENIIDESGMPKERFSAEFPKEGPSILRIQQVVRGDSAAYFCASSLIPGQPRGEQYFGPGTRLTVT.